What follows are 25 T cell receptor beta chains derived from one specimen sequenced in a study of cytomegalovirus exposure and HLA in healthy donors. In the PCR, 60 Vbeta and 13 Jbeta primers were used. Libraries were prepared by immunoSEQ multiplex PCR; TCRdb keeps only in-frame clonotypes and omits some of them. The top ten clones hold about 15% of a sample with about 76,000 clones, around 70% of them seen once. Material for sequencing was PBMCs. The source of these receptors is a woman aged 35 to 49 in good health and CMV-seropositive.

This rearrangement joins TRBV5-4 to TRBJ2-3; 7 nucleotides match TRBD2. The CDR3 extends over 13 amino acids. Germline CDR1 reads SGHNT; CDR2 reads YYREEE (reference sequence). Trimming removed 4 bases from V and 6 bases from J; junction bases left unmatched: 5. This CDR3 reads CASSGYGRDTQYF. The CDR3 DNA reads TGTGCCAGCAGCGGATACGGGAGGGATACGCAGTATTTT.

This clone was observed once. The chain links TRBV4-1 to TRBJ2-2; a weak D match, TRBD2 (6 bases). In germline, CDR1 is MGHRA, CDR2 YSYEKL. Trimming removed 0 bases at V and 0 bases at J, with 11 bases between. The CDR3 runs to 17 residues. The CDR3 DNA is TGCGCCAGCAGCCAAGAATACGGCGGGACGAACACCGGGGAGCTGTTTTTT. It codes for CASSQEYGGTNTGELFF.

This clone was detected only a few times. The chain recombines TRBV28 with TRBJ1-1; no definite D call. The CDR3 covers 15 residues. Per the germline V gene, CDR1 is MDHEN and CDR2 is SYDVKM. Trimming cost V 7 bases and J 0 bases, with 15 bases left between them. In DNA, the CDR3 is TGTGCCAGCACCACACCCCCATCCATGAACACTGAAGCTTTCTTT. Its protein product is CASTTPPSMNTEAFF.

Points on this clone: Without the conserved terminal phenylalanine or tryptophan, this CDR3 likely stems from a read error. It is unclear where the CDR3 begins or ends on the DNA, so no DNA is shown, and the CDR3 is as TCRdb lists it. J is TRBJ1-1 and V is TRBV28; the DNA was not compared with TRBD1, the D call given in the table. The CDR3 totals 13 residues, both ends included. Germline-derived CDR1 and CDR2 are MDHEN and SYDVKM. Here the CDR3 reads CASSRDRVTEALV.

With respect to this clone: Compared with germline, one end of the junction differs, possibly owing to a read error. This chain joins TRBV7-7 and TRBJ1-6; the D is unclear. The CDR3 loop spans 13 amino acids. Germline V lookup: CDR1 SSHAT, CDR2 FNYEAQ (reference sequence). CDR3: CASSEWEDSPLHF. The CDR3 DNA is TGTGCTAGCAGTGAGTGGGAGGATTCACCCCTCCACTTT. Using reference TRBV7-7 and TRBJ1-6 for the parts outside the CDR3, the full variable domain is GAGVSQSPRYKVTKRGQDVTLRCDPISSHATLYWYQQALGQGPEFLTYFNYEAQPDKSGLPSDRFSAERPEGSISTLTIQRTEQRDSAMYRCASSEWEDSPLHFGNGTRLTVT.

The chain combines TRBV2 with TRBJ1-5; no clear D gene. V was shortened by 3 bases and J by 1 base, with 7 bases between the two germline ends. The CDR3 has 14 amino acids. The germline V gene encodes CDR1 SNHLY and CDR2 FYNNEI. Here the CDR3 reads CASSETSSNQPQHF. The CDR3 DNA is TGTGCCAGCAGTGAGACTTCAAGCAATCAGCCCCAGCATTTT.

This clone showed up just a few times. The chain uses TRBV5-6 and TRBJ1-5; tentatively, D is TRBD1 (6 bases). V lost 2 bases and J lost 7, with 13 bases in between. Per germline, CDR1 SGHDT and CDR2 YYEEEE. The CDR3 loop spans 14 amino acids. CDR3 DNA: TGTGCCAGCAGCTTCGGCAGGGGAGGGCAGCCCCAGCATTTT. Translated, it gives CASSFGRGGQPQHF. Full variable domain (missing parts from reference TRBV5-6 and TRBJ1-5): DAGVTQSPTHLIKTRGQQVTLRCSPKSGHDTVSWYQQALGQGPQFIFQYYEEEERQRGNFPDRFSGHQFPNYSSELNVNALLLGDSALYLCASSFGRGGQPQHFGDGTRLSIL.

The V gene is TRBV30, the J gene TRBJ1-5; D unclear. The germline V gene has CDR1 GTSNPN and CDR2 SVGIG (reference sequence). Between the trimmed V and J ends, which lost 0 bases and 7 bases, there was a span of 10 bases. The CDR3 is 13 residues long. CDR3 coding DNA: TGTGCCTGGAGTGTCTCGGGTGGACAGCCCCAGCATTTT. This codes for CAWSVSGGQPQHF.

The chain is built from TRBV4-3 and TRBJ1-6, with D uncertain. V lost 1 base and J lost 0, with 7 bases in between. CDR3 size: 16 residues. CDR1 is LGHNA, CDR2 YSLEER, per germline. CDR3 loop: CASSQGTGSYNSPLHF. CDR3 coding DNA: TGCGCCAGCAGCCAAGGTACCGGCTCCTATAATTCACCCCTCCACTTT.

In DNA form, the CDR3 reads TGCGCCAGCAGCAGCTACACCGGGGAGCTGTTTTTT. Its translation is CASSSYTGELFF. The rearrangement joins TRBV5-1 to TRBJ2-2; unclear D gene. Trimming removed 4 bases at V and 3 bases at J, with 4 bases between. The length of the CDR3 is 12 residues. Germline lookup yields CDR1 SGHRS and CDR2 YFSETQ.

The chain links TRBV19 to TRBJ1-2; no definite D call. Germline loops: CDR1 LNHDA, CDR2 SQIVND (reference sequence). The CDR3 runs 15 residues. The V and J ends lost 6 bases and 2 bases respectively, with 16 bases between them. The CDR3: CASSTRGQVNYGYTF. The CDR3 nucleotides read TGTGCCAGTAGCACTAGAGGCCAGGTGAACTATGGCTACACCTTC.

In DNA, the CDR3 is TGTGCCACCGGGACTAGCGGGAGAATCGAGCAGTACTTC. As protein: CATGTSGRIEQYF. The chain joins TRBV2 to TRBJ2-7, with TRBD2 matching 14 bases. Losses at the gene ends were 10 bases for V and 6 bases for J; bases not matched to a gene: 5. The CDR3 extends over 13 amino acids. Germline CDR1 reads SNHLY; CDR2 reads FYNNEI. The entire variable domain, with the rest obtained from reference TRBV2 and TRBJ2-7, is as follows: EPEVTQTPSHQVTQMGQEVILRCVPISNHLYFYWYRQILGQKVEFLVSFYNNEISEKSEIFDDQFSVERPDGSNFTLKIRSTKLEDSAMYFCATGTSGRIEQYFGPGTRLTVT.

This chain joins TRBV25-1 and TRBJ1-1, with D unclear. The CDR3 covers 15 residues. Germline V lookup: CDR1 MGHDK, CDR2 SYGVNS. Trimming shortened V by 7 bases and J by 1 base, and 16 bases separated the two germline ends. Here the CDR3 reads CASKTTLDSNTEAFF. The CDR3 nucleotides are TGTGCCAGCAAGACAACTTTGGACTCGAACACTGAAGCTTTCTTT.

A few counts support this clone. CDR3 nucleotides: TGTGCCAGCAGCTCTCCGGGACAGGGAAATTCACCCCTCCACTTT. This codes for CASSSPGQGNSPLHF. The chain recombines TRBV7-2 with TRBJ1-6; 9 positions agree with TRBD1. Germline V CDR1 and CDR2: SGHTA, FQGNSA. Losses at the gene ends were 4 bases for V and 7 bases for J; bases not matched to a gene: 5. CDR3 size: 15 residues.

The chain couples TRBV19 to TRBJ1-1; tentative D call: TRBD1 (5 bases). Trimming removed 8 bases from V and 6 bases from J, with 19 bases in between. Germline CDR1 and CDR2: LNHDA and SQIVND (reference sequence). The CDR3 covers 14 residues. The CDR3 coding sequence is TGTGCCAGTGGAGATGACAGTCTCATAGCTGAAGCTTTCTTT. Translating gives CASGDDSLIAEAFF. Combining the CDR3 with reference TRBV19 and TRBJ1-1 gives the whole variable domain DGGITQSPKYLFRKEGQNVTLSCEQNLNHDAMYWYRQDPGQGLRLIYYSQIVNDFQKGDIAEGYSVSREKKESFPLTVTSAQKNPTAFYLCASGDDSLIAEAFFGQGTRLTVV.

A single count supports this clone. With a far larger clone one base away, a read error is the likely cause. Within the sample, other DNA sequences also encode this same CDR3. V and J are TRBV28 and TRBJ2-1; D is possibly TRBD1 (6 bases). V was pared by 8 bases and J by 4 bases, with 18 bases between. Germline V lookup: CDR1 MDHEN, CDR2 SYDVKM. The CDR3 totals 15 residues. CDR3 DNA: TGTGCCAGCTTCAGGGGCTACAGCTCATACAATGAGCAGTTCTTC. Its translation: CASFRGYSSYNEQFF.

J is TRBJ2-2 and V is TRBV11-2; unclear D gene. The V end lost 10 bases, the J end lost 2 bases, and 14 bases lay between the germline ends. This CDR3 has 14 residues. CDR1 and CDR2 (germline): SGHAT, FQNNGV. The CDR3 DNA sequence: TGTGCCATCCAGCGAGTAGAAAACACCGGGGAGCTGTTTTTT. Residues: CAIQRVENTGELFF. The full variable domain, completed using reference TRBV11-2 and TRBJ2-2, is EAGVAQSPRYKIIEKRQSVAFWCNPISGHATLYWYQQILGQGPKLLIQFQNNGVVDDSQLPKDRFSAERLKGVDSTLKIQPAKLEDSAVYLCAIQRVENTGELFFGEGSRLTVL.

The chain employs TRBV6-5 and TRBJ2-7; 10 nucleotides agree with TRBD2. Per germline, CDR1 MNHEY and CDR2 SVGAGI. The CDR3 spans 15 residues. Trimming removed 6 bases from V and 6 bases from J; junction bases left unmatched: 11. Written as DNA, the CDR3 is TGTGCCAGCAGCCGTTTTCTAGCGGGAGCTATCGAGCAGTACTTC. Its protein product is CASSRFLAGAIEQYF.

The genes are TRBV7-9 and TRBJ1-2; D is uncertain. The V and J ends lost 5 bases and 5 bases respectively, with 24 bases between them. The CDR3 has 17 residues. The germline V gene encodes CDR1 SEHNR and CDR2 FQNEAQ (reference sequence). The CDR3 protein is CASSLHANSGTRYGYTF. In nucleotides, the CDR3 is TGTGCCAGCAGCCTTCACGCTAACAGCGGAACTCGATATGGCTACACCTTC.

The chain employs TRBV5-6 and TRBJ2-7; 7 bases align to TRBD1. CDR1 and CDR2 from the germline V gene are SGHDT and YYEEEE. The trim removed 4 bases at V and 6 bases at J, leaving 16 bases unmatched. This CDR3 is 16 amino acids long. The CDR3 loop reads CASSDLWDSGAGEQYF. Written as DNA, the CDR3 is TGTGCCAGCAGCGACCTCTGGGACAGCGGCGCGGGCGAGCAGTACTTC.

J is TRBJ2-3 and V is TRBV11-2; D gene unclear. Trimming removed 5 bases at V and 4 bases at J, with 13 bases between. The CDR3 consists of 14 residues. CDR1 is SGHAT and CDR2 is FQNNGV in the germline V gene. This CDR3 reads CASSQFLDADTQYF. The CDR3 coding sequence is TGTGCCAGCAGCCAGTTTCTAGATGCAGATACGCAGTATTTT.

The genes are TRBV5-6 and TRBJ1-2, with unresolved D. Germline loops: CDR1 SGHDT, CDR2 YYEEEE. The CDR3 is 13 residues long. Trimming took off 5 bases at V and 8 bases at J, with 16 bases between the two ends. DNA for the CDR3: TGTGCCAGCAGTCCCGGGAGAACAGACGGCTACACCTTC. It encodes CASSPGRTDGYTF.

This rearrangement joins TRBV28 to TRBJ2-7; D unresolved. This CDR3 spans 14 amino acids. Germline CDR1 is MDHEN and CDR2 is SYDVKM. V was pared by 1 base and J by 2 bases, with 9 bases between. The CDR3 loop is CASSLYDGAYEQYF. The CDR3 DNA reads TGTGCCAGCAGTTTATACGACGGAGCCTACGAGCAGTACTTC.

The V gene is TRBV4-1, the J gene TRBJ1-6; D uncertain. Germline assignment: CDR1 MGHRA and CDR2 YSYEKL. This CDR3 spans 18 amino acids. The V and J ends lost 1 base and 0 bases respectively, with 13 bases between them. CDR3: CASSQVRALSSYNSPLHF. The CDR3 DNA is TGCGCCAGCAGCCAAGTAAGAGCTCTTAGCTCCTATAATTCACCCCTCCACTTT.

The chain uses TRBV4-1 and TRBJ1-5; 7 nucleotides line up with TRBD1. Germline lookup yields CDR1 MGHRA and CDR2 YSYEKL. The CDR3 is 19 residues long. Unmatched junction bases numbered 16, after V lost 2 bases and J lost 3 bases. CDR3 amino acids: CASSQHYRGHDPLNQPQHF. CDR3 bases: TGCGCCAGCAGCCAACATTACAGGGGCCACGATCCACTCAATCAGCCCCAGCATTTT.